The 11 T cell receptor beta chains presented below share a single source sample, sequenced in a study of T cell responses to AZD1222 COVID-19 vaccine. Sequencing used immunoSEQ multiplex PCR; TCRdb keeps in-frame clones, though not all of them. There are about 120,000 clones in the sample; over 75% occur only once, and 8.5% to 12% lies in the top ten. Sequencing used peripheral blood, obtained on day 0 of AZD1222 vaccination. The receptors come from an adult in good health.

This chain's CDR3 is CASREGVVENEQFF. The DNA for the CDR3 is TGTGCCAGCAGGGAGGGGGTAGTGGAGAATGAGCAGTTCTTC. The gene calls are TRBV7-2 and TRBJ2-1, with D possibly being TRBD1 or TRBD2 (6 bases each). The CDR3 contains 14 residues. V was shortened by 6 bases and J by 7 bases, with 16 bases between the two germline ends. Germline values: CDR1 SGHTA, CDR2 FQGNSA.

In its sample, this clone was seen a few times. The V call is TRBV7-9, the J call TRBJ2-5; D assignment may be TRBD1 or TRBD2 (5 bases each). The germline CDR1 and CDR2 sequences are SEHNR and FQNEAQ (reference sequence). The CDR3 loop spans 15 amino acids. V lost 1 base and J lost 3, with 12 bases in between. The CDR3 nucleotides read TGTGCCAGCAGCTTAGTGGGGGAAGGAGAAGAGACCCAGTACTTC. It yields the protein CASSLVGEGEETQYF.

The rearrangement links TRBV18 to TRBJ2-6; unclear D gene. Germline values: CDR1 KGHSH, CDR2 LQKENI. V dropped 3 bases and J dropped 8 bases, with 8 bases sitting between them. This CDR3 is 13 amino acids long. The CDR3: CASSPPSTNVLTF. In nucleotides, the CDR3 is TGTGCCAGCTCACCCCCCTCGACCAACGTCCTGACTTTC.

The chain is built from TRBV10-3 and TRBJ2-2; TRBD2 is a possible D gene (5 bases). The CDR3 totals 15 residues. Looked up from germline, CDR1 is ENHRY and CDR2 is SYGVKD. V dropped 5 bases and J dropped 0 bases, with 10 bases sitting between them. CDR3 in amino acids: CAISPLGPNTGELFF. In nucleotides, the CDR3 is TGTGCCATCAGTCCACTAGGGCCGAACACCGGGGAGCTGTTTTTT.

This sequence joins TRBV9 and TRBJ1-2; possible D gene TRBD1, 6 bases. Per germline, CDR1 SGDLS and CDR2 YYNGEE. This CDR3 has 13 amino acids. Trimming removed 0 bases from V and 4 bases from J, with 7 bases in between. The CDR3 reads CASSVGQAYGYTF. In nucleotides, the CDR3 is TGTGCCAGCAGCGTAGGACAGGCCTATGGCTACACCTTC.

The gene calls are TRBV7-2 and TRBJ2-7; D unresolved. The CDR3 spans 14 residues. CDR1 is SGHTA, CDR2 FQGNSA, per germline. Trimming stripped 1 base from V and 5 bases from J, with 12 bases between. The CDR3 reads CASSLDGWLDEQYF. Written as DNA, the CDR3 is TGTGCCAGCAGCTTAGATGGCTGGCTAGACGAGCAGTACTTC.

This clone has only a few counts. CDR3 DNA sequence: TGCAGTGCTAGTCCTAGCAGGAGAAATAATTCACCCCTCCACTTT. This gives the protein CSASPSRRNNSPLHF. J is TRBJ1-6 and V is TRBV20-1; no clear D. The CDR3 has 15 amino acids. The germline V gene has CDR1 DFQATT and CDR2 SNEGSKA (reference sequence). The ends were cut back, 3 bases at V and 5 bases at J, with 14 bases in the middle.

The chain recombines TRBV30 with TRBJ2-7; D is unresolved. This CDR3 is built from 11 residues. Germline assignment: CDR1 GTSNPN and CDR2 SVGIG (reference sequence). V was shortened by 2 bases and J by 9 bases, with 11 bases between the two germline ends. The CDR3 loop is CAWSNYERQYF. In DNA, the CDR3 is TGTGCCTGGAGTAACTATGAGAGGCAGTACTTC. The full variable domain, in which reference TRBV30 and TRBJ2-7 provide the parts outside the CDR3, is SQTIHQWPATLVQPVGSPLSLECTVEGTSNPNLYWYRQAAGRGLQLLFYSVGIGQISSEVPQNLSASRPQDRQFILSSKKLLLSDSGFYLCAWSNYERQYFGPGTRLTVT.

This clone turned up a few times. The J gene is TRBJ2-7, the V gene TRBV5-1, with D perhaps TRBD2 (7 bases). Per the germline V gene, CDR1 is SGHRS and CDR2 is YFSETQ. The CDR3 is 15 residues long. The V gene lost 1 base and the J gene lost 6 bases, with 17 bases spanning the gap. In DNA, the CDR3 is TGCGCCAGCAGCTTGTATCCCGCGGGGGCTGGCGAGCAGTACTTC. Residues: CASSLYPAGAGEQYF.

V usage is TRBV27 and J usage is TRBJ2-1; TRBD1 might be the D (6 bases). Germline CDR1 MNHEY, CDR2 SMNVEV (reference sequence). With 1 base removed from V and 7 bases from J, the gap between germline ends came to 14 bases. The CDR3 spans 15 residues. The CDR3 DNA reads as TGTGCCAGCAGTTTATGGGACACTCCGGGGAATGAGCAGTTCTTC. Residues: CASSLWDTPGNEQFF.

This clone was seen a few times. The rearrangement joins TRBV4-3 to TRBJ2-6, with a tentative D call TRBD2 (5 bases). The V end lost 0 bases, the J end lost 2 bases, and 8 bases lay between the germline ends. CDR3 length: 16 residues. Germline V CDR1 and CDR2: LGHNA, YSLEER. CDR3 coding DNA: TGCGCCAGCAGCCAAGATGAGGGCGCTGGGGCCAACGTCCTGACTTTC. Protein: CASSQDEGAGANVLTF.